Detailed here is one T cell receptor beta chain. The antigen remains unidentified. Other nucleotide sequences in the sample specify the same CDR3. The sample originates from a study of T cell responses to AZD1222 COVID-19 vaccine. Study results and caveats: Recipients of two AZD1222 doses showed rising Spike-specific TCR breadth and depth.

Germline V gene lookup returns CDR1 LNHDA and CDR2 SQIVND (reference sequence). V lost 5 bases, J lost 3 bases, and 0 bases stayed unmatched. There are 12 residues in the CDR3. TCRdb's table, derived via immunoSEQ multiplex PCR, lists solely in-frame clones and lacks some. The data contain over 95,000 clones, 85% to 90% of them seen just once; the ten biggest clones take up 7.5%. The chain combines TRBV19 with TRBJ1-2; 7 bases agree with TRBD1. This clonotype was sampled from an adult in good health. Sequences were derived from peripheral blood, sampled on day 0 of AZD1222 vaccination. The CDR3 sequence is CASSDRDYGYTF. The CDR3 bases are TGTGCCAGTAGTGACAGGGACTATGGCTACACCTTC. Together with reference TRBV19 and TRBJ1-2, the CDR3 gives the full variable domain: DGGITQSPKYLFRKEGQNVTLSCEQNLNHDAMYWYRQDPGQGLRLIYYSQIVNDFQKGDIAEGYSVSREKKESFPLTVTSAQKNPTAFYLCASSDRDYGYTFGSGTRLTVV.